Following are 18 T cell receptor beta chains from one sample sequenced in a study of cytomegalovirus exposure and HLA in healthy donors. TCRdb keeps only in-frame clones here, not all; method: immunoSEQ multiplex PCR. The data show roughly 300,000 clones, with roughly 90% seen just once and roughly 0.93% held by the top ten. Sequencing was carried out using PBMCs. Source of these receptors: a young woman in good health and CMV-seronegative.

The chain carries TRBV11-2 and TRBJ1-1, with D maybe TRBD1 (5 bases). CDR3 size: 15 residues. Trimming took off 4 bases at V and 3 bases at J, with 15 bases between the two ends. CDR1 is SGHAT and CDR2 is FQNNGV in the germline V gene. The CDR3 is CASSSLRGGDTEAFF. As DNA, the CDR3 is TGTGCCAGCAGCTCCCTGCGGGGAGGGGACACTGAAGCTTTCTTT.

The chain has TRBV6-5 and TRBJ2-7, with TRBD2 matching over 12 bases. CDR3 length: 15 residues. V dropped 4 bases and J dropped 3; count of bases not matched to a gene: 4. CDR1 is MNHEY and CDR2 is SVGAGI in the germline V gene. Written as DNA, the CDR3 is TGTGCCAGCAGTTTATCTAGCGGGAGGGGCTACGAGCAGTACTTC. Translation gives CASSLSSGRGYEQYF.

This clone appeared a single time. The chain links TRBV4-1 to TRBJ1-1; no firm D call. CDR3 size: 14 residues. Trimming removed 0 bases from V and 2 bases from J, with 7 bases in between. Germline lookup yields CDR1 MGHRA and CDR2 YSYEKL. The chain's CDR3 is CASSQDPRNTEAFF. As DNA, the CDR3 is TGCGCCAGCAGCCAAGATCCCAGAAACACTGAAGCTTTCTTT.

The chain links TRBV27 to TRBJ1-2; D is undetermined. V was shortened by 6 bases and J by 7 bases, with 21 bases between the two germline ends. The CDR3 extends over 15 amino acids. The V gene's germline CDR1 is MNHEY and CDR2 SMNVEV (reference sequence). The CDR3 DNA sequence: TGTGCCAGCAGGACTAGAACTCAGAGTATCGCTGGCTACACCTTC. Its translation: CASRTRTQSIAGYTF.

CDR3 sequence: CASSLQGGTDTQYF. The CDR3 bases are TGCGCCAGCAGCCTCCAGGGGGGCACAGATACGCAGTATTTT. The V call is TRBV4-3, the J call TRBJ2-3; 7 nucleotides agree with TRBD1. V lost 4 bases and J lost 1; bases outside the gene matches: 2. Germline CDR1 is LGHNA and CDR2 is YSLEER. CDR3 size: 14 residues.

The genes are TRBV5-1 and TRBJ1-1, with no clear D. Germline V CDR1 and CDR2: SGHRS, YFSETQ. V was pared by 0 bases and J by 3 bases, with 15 bases between. The CDR3 runs 16 residues. CDR3 in amino acids: CASSLDMIAMDTEAFF. CDR3 in DNA: TGCGCCAGCAGCTTGGATATGATAGCAATGGACACTGAAGCTTTCTTT.

The V gene is TRBV5-4, the J gene TRBJ2-5, with 9 bases lining up with TRBD2. CDR3 length: 16 amino acids. V shed 0 bases and J 4 bases; nucleotides not matched to a gene: 7. The V gene's germline CDR1 is SGHNT and CDR2 YYREEE (reference sequence). CDR3 nucleotide sequence: TGTGCCAGCAGCTTGGGGGGAGTAGCGGGAGCAGAGACCCAGTACTTC. Its translation: CASSLGGVAGAETQYF.

The genes are TRBV5-4 and TRBJ1-3; weak D call: TRBD1 (5 bases). Germline V gives CDR1 SGHNT, CDR2 YYREEE (reference sequence). V was shortened by 0 bases and J by 0 bases, with 7 bases between the two germline ends. CDR3 length: 15 residues. DNA of the CDR3: TGTGCCAGCAGCTTGGGCGGGACCTCTGGAAACACCATATATTTT. Residues: CASSLGGTSGNTIYF.

The chain joins TRBV9 to TRBJ1-6, with 7 bases fitting TRBD1. The CDR3 runs 18 residues. Germline CDR1 reads SGDLS; CDR2 reads YYNGEE. Unmatched junction bases numbered 13, after V lost 4 bases and J lost 3 bases. CDR3 in DNA: TGTGCCAGCAGCACCCTCCCTGACAGGGAGGTCTATAATTCACCCCTCCACTTT. Protein: CASSTLPDREVYNSPLHF.

This clone has a single count. The chain carries TRBV28 and TRBJ1-4; tentatively, D is TRBD1 (5 bases). Trimming removed 2 bases from V and 8 bases from J, with 12 bases in between. The CDR3 consists of 14 residues. Per germline, CDR1 MDHEN and CDR2 SYDVKM. For the CDR3, the DNA is TGTGCCAGCAGTTTAATCCAGGGAGGGGAAAAACTGTTTTTT. Its translation: CASSLIQGGEKLFF.

This clone was recorded once. The rearrangement links TRBV27 to TRBJ1-4, with TRBD1 matching over 8 bases. Germline values: CDR1 MNHEY, CDR2 SMNVEV (reference sequence). The J segment lost 11 bases and the V segment lost 8 bases, leaving 10 bases of the junction unmatched. This CDR3 is 13 amino acids long. The CDR3 coding sequence is TGTGCCAGCCGAGAGACAGGGGCTTGGAAACTGTTTTTT. Protein sequence: CASRETGAWKLFF.

The chain uses TRBV27 and TRBJ2-7, with TRBD2 as a possible D gene (6 bases). Trimming pared 3 bases from V and 3 bases from J, leaving 15 bases between. In germline, CDR1 is MNHEY, CDR2 SMNVEV (reference sequence). The CDR3 sequence is 15 residues long. For the CDR3, the DNA is TGTGCCAGCAGTTTCGTAGCGGCATCCTTCTACGAGCAGTACTTC. Protein product: CASSFVAASFYEQYF.

This chain uses TRBV11-2 with TRBJ1-2; 11 positions agree with TRBD1. The CDR3 consists of 18 residues. V lost 4 bases, J lost 3 bases, and 13 bases stayed unmatched. CDR1 SGHAT and CDR2 FQNNGV come from the germline V gene. Written as DNA, the CDR3 is TGTGCCAGCAGCTCAATAAAAACCGGGACAGGGGGACACTATGGCTACACCTTC. It encodes CASSSIKTGTGGHYGYTF.

The chain links TRBV28 to TRBJ1-2, with D tentatively TRBD1 (5 bases). Germline V gene sequence: CDR1 MDHEN, CDR2 SYDVKM. The V and J ends lost 7 bases and 0 bases respectively, with 15 bases between them. This CDR3 has 15 amino acids. CDR3 sequence: CASIPRGSANYGYTF. CDR3 nucleotide sequence: TGTGCCAGCATCCCCCGGGGGAGCGCTAACTATGGCTACACCTTC.

This clone occurred a few times. The rearrangement joins TRBV30 to TRBJ1-2; D remains ambiguous. Germline loops: CDR1 GTSNPN, CDR2 SVGIG (reference sequence). The CDR3 consists of 13 residues. With 6 bases removed from V and 4 bases from J, the gap between germline ends came to 15 bases. CDR3 nucleotide sequence: TGTGCCTGCTCCAGCGACCCTCCCTATGGCTACACCTTC. It is translated as CACSSDPPYGYTF.

This clone showed up just once. The CDR3 is CASNRGEMNTEAFF. The CDR3 DNA reads TGCGCCAGCAACCGGGGGGAAATGAACACTGAAGCTTTCTTT. The chain links TRBV5-1 to TRBJ1-1, with D perhaps TRBD1 (5 bases). CDR1 and CDR2 from the germline V gene are SGHRS and YFSETQ. The CDR3 covers 14 residues. Between the trimmed V and J ends, which lost 6 bases and 0 bases, there was a span of 12 bases. The complete variable domain, with remaining parts taken from reference TRBV5-1 and TRBJ1-1, reads KAGVTQTPRYLIKTRGQQVTLSCSPISGHRSVSWYQQTPGQGLQFLFEYFSETQRNKGNFPGRFSGRQFSNSRSEMNVSTLELGDSALYLCASNRGEMNTEAFFGQGTRLTVV.

The gene calls are TRBV28 and TRBJ1-2, with 7 bases aligning to TRBD1. This CDR3 contains 15 residues. Germline V gives CDR1 MDHEN, CDR2 SYDVKM. J lost 3 bases, V lost 4 bases, and 8 bases had no gene match. CDR3 sequence: CASSSPGGSDYGYTF. CDR3 coding DNA: TGTGCCAGCAGTTCCCCAGGGGGTTCGGACTATGGCTACACCTTC.

The chain recombines TRBV7-2 with TRBJ2-1; no clear D gene. The V end lost 2 bases, the J end lost 10 bases, and 15 bases lay between the germline ends. Germline CDR1 SGHTA, CDR2 FQGNSA. This CDR3 has 14 residues. Written as DNA, the CDR3 is TGTGCCAGCAGCTTAAGACTGGCTGGTTTAGAGCAGTTCTTC. Residues: CASSLRLAGLEQFF.